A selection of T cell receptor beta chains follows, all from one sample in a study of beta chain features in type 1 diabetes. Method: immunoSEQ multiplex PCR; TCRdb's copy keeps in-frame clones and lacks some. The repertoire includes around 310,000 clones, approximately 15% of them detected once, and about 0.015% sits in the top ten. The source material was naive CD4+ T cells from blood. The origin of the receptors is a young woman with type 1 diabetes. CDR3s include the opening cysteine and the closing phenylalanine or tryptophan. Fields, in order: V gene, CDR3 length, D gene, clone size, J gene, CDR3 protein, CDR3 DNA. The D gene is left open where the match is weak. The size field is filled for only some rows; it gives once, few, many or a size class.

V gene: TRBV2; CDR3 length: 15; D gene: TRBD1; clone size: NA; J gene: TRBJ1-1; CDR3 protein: CASSAQGARDTEAFF; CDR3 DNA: TGTGCCAGCAGTGCACAGGGGGCGCGGGACACTGAAGCTTTCTTT
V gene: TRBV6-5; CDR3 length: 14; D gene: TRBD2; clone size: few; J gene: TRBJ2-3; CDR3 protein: CASSSSGSTDTQYF; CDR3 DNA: TGTGCCAGCAGTTCTAGCGGGAGCACAGATACGCAGTATTTT
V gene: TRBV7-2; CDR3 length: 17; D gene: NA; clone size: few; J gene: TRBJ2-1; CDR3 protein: CASSNPQGIARVDEQFF; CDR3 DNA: TGTGCCAGCAGCAACCCCCAGGGGATAGCGCGGGTGGATGAGCAGTTCTTC
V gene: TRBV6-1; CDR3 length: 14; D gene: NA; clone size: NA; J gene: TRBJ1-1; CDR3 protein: CASSEVPGDTEAFF; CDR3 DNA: TGTGCCAGCAGTGAAGTTCCGGGGGACACTGAAGCTTTCTTT
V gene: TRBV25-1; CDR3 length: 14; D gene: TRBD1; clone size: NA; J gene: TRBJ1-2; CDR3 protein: CASSRQGASRGYTF; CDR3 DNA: TGTGCCAGCAGTCGACAGGGGGCTTCGCGTGGCTACACCTTC
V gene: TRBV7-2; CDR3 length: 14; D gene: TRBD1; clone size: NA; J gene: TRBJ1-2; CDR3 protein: CASRQAGQGYGYTF; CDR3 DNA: TGTGCCAGCCGCCAGGCGGGACAGGGTTATGGCTACACCTTC
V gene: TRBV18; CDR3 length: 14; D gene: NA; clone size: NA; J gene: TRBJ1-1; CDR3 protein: CASSPPSANTEAFF; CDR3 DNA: TGTGCCAGCTCACCACCGTCAGCGAACACTGAAGCCTTCTTT
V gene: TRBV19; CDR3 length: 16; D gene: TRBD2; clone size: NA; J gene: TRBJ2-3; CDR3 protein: CASSIGLAGSTDTQYF; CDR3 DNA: TGTGCCAGTAGTATCGGGCTAGCGGGAAGCACAGATACGCAGTATTTT
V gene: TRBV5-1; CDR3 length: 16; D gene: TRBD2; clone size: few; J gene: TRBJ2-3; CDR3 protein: CASSRTSGSGWDTQYF; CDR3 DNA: TGCGCCAGCAGCCGTACAAGCGGGAGTGGTTGGGATACGCAGTATTTT
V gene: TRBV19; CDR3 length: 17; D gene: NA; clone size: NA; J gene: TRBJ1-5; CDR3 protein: CASSIFSGGRFNQPQHF; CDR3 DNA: TGTGCCAGTAGTATATTCAGCGGAGGGAGATTCAATCAGCCCCAGCATTTT
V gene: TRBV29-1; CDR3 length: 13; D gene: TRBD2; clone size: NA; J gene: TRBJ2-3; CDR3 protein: CSGGGGRGDTQYF; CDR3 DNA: TGCAGCGGGGGGGGAGGGCGAGGGGATACGCAGTATTTT
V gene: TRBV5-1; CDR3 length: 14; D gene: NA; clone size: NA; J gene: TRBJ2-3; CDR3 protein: CASSLGVSTDTQYF; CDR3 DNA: TGCGCCAGCAGCTTGGGCGTTAGCACAGATACGCAGTATTTT
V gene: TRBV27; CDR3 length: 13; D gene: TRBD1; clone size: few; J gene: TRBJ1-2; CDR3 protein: CASGRTGRGGYTF; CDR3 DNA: TGTGCCAGCGGTAGGACAGGAAGAGGAGGCTACACCTTC
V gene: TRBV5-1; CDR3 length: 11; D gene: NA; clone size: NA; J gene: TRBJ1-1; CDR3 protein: CASSLDGEAFF; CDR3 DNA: TGCGCCAGCAGCTTGGATGGGGAGGCTTTCTTT
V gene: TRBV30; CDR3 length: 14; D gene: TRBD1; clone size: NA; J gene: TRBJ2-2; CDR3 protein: CAWSQGALPGELFF; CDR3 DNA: TGTGCCTGGAGTCAGGGGGCGTTGCCCGGGGAGCTGTTTTTT
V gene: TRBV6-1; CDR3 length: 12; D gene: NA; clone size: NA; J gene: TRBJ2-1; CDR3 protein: CASMDTYNEQFF; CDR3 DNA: TGTGCCAGCATGGACACTTACAATGAGCAGTTCTTC
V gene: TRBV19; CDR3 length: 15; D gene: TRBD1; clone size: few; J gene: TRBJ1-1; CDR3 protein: CASSIEQGLNTEAFF; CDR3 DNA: TGTGCCAGTAGTATAGAACAGGGGTTGAACACTGAAGCTTTCTTT
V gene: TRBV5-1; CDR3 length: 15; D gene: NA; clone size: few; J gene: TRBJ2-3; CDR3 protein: CASSLVAGSADTQYF; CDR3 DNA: TGCGCCAGCAGCTTGGTGGCGGGATCCGCAGATACGCAGTATTTT
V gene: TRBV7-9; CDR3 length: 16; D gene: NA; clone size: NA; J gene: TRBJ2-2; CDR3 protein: CASSKTGSGNTGELFF; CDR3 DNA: TGTGCCAGCAGCAAAACGGGGTCTGGGAACACCGGGGAGCTGTTTTTT
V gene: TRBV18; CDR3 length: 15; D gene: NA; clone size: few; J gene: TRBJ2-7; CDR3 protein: CASSPGPQGSYEQYF; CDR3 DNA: TGTGCCAGCTCACCAGGGCCCCAAGGTTCCTACGAGCAGTACTTC
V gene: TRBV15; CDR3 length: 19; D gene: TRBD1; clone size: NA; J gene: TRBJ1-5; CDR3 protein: CATARGDRGADYSNQPQHF; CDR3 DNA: TGTGCCACCGCCCGTGGGGACAGGGGCGCGGATTATAGCAATCAGCCCCAGCATTTT
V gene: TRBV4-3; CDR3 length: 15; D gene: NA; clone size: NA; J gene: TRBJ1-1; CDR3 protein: CASSQDDIGDLEAFF; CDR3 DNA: TGCGCCAGCAGCCAAGATGATATTGGGGACTTGGAAGCTTTCTTT
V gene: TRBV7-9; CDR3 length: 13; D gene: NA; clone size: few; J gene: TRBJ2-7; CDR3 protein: CASSLSGSYEQYF; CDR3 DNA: TGTGCCAGCAGCCTCTCAGGAAGCTACGAGCAGTACTTC
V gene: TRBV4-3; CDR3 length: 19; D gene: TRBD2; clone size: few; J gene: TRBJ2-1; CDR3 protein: CASSQELAGGRSSYNEQFF; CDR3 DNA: TGCGCCAGCAGCCAAGAGCTAGCGGGAGGCCGGAGCTCCTACAATGAGCAGTTCTTC
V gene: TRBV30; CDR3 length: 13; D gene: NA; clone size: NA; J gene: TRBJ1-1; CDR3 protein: CAWSPGTIFEAFF; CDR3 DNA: TGTGCCTGGAGTCCGGGGACAATTTTCGAAGCTTTCTTT
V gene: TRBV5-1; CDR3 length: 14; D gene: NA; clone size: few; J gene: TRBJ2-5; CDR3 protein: CASSLRDSQETQYF; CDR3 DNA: TGCGCCAGCAGCTTGAGAGACAGCCAAGAGACCCAGTACTTC
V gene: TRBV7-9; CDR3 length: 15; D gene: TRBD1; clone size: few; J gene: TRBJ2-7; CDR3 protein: CASSLPYRGSYEQYF; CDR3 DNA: TGTGCCAGCAGCTTACCTTACAGGGGATCATACGAGCAGTACTTC
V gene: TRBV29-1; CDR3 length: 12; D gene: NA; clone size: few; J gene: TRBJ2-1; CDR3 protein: CSARLGQGEQFF; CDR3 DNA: TGCAGCGCACGACTAGGGCAAGGTGAGCAGTTCTTC
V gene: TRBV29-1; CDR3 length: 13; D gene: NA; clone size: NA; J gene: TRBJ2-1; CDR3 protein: CSVDQQGWGEQFF; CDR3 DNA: TGCAGCGTTGATCAGCAGGGGTGGGGTGAGCAGTTCTTC
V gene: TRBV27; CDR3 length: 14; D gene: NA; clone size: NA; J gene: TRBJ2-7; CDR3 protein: CASGILDAGSEQYF; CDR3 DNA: TGTGCCAGCGGAATACTAGATGCCGGCTCCGAGCAGTACTTC
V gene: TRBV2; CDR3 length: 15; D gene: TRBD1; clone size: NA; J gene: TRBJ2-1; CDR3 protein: CASKSTGTGRNEQFF; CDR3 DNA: TGTGCCAGCAAGTCAACCGGGACAGGGAGGAATGAGCAGTTCTTC
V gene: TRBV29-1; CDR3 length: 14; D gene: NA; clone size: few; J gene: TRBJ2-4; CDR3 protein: CSVVPQLAKNIQYF; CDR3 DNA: TGCAGCGTTGTCCCCCAGTTAGCCAAAAACATTCAGTACTTC
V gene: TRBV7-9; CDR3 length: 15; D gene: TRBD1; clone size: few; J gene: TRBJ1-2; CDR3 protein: CASSEGQGRDYGYTF; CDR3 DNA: TGTGCCAGCAGCGAGGGACAGGGAAGAGACTATGGCTACACCTTC
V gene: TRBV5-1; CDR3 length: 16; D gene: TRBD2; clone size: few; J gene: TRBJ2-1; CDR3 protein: CASSPSSGYTYNEQFF; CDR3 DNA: TGCGCCAGCAGCCCGTCTAGCGGATATACTTACAATGAGCAGTTCTTC
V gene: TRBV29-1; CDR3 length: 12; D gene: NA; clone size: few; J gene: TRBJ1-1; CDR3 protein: CSALPPGQKAFF; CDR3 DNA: TGCAGCGCGCTCCCCCCGGGACAAAAAGCTTTCTTT
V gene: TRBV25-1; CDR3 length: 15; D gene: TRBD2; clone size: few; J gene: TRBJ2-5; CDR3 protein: CASSEHMTSAETQYF; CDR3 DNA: TGTGCCAGCAGTGAACACATGACTAGCGCGGAGACCCAGTACTTC
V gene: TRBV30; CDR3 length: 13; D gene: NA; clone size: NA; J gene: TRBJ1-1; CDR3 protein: CAWRTPGSEEAFF; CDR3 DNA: TGTGCCTGGAGGACCCCCGGGAGTGAAGAAGCTTTCTTT
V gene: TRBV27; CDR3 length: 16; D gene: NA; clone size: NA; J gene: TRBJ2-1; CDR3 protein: CASSLGGGSSYNEQFF; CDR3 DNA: TGTGCCAGCAGTTTAGGGGGCGGTAGCTCCTACAATGAGCAGTTCTTC
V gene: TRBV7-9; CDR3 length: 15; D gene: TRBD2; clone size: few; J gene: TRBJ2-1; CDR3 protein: CASSLGTSGYNEQFF; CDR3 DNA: TGTGCCAGCAGCTTAGGAACTAGCGGGTACAATGAGCAGTTCTTC
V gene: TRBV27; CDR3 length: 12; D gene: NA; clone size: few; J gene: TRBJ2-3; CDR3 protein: CASKLSQGTQYF; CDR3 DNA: TGTGCCAGCAAGCTCTCCCAGGGTACGCAGTATTTT
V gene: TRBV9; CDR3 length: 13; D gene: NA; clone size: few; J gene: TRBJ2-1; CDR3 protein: CASSVRLYNEQFF; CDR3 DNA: TGTGCCAGCAGCGTTCGACTCTACAATGAGCAGTTCTTC
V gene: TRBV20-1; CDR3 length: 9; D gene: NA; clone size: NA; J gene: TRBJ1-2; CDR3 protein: CSAQGGYTF; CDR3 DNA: TGCAGTGCCCAGGGGGGCTACACCTTC
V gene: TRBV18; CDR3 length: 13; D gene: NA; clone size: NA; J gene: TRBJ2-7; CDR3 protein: CASQQGPAYEQYF; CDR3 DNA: TGTGCCAGCCAACAGGGACCAGCCTACGAGCAGTACTTC
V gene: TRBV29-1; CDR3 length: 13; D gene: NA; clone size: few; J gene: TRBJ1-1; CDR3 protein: CSVETDRDTEAFF; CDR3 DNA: TGCAGCGTGGAGACGGACAGAGACACTGAAGCTTTCTTT
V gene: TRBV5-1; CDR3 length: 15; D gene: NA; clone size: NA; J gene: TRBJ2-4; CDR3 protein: CASSFGGLAKNIQYF; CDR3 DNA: TGCGCCAGCAGCTTTGGGGGACTGGCCAAAAACATTCAGTACTTC
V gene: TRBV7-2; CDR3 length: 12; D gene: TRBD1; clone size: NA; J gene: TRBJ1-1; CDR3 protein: CASSPGGTEAFF; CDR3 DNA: TGTGCCAGCAGCCCAGGGGGCACTGAAGCTTTCTTT
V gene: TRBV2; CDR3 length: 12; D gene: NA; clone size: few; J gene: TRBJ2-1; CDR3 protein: CASRTRDNEQFF; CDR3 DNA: TGTGCCAGCAGGACCAGGGACAATGAGCAGTTCTTC
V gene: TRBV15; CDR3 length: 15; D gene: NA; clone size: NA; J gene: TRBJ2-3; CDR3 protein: CATSRGHTTTDTQYF; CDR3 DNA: TGTGCCACCAGCAGAGGTCACACCACCACAGATACGCAGTATTTT